This TCR beta chain was profiled in a study of shared clonotypes between healthy human individuals. Study information: Those who served as donors were two women and a few men between the ages of 18 and 49. Study results and caveats: Among non-shared clonotypes, generation probabilities were lower than among those shared by all four donors. Naive subsets, compared against memory subsets, generally had larger estimated richness values.

Positive CCR7 selection of CD45RO-negative cells yielded the naive CD8 cells, and terminally differentiated effector memory CD45RA+ cells were excluded. In regard to this clone: Its antigen is as yet unknown. The sample carries other DNA sequences with the same CDR3.

Losses at the gene ends were 5 bases for V and 2 bases for J; bases not matched to a gene: 2. The CDR3 sequence is 14 residues long. Per germline, CDR1 MNHEY and CDR2 SMNVEV (reference sequence). Genomic DNA from each subset was divided evenly over several immunoSEQ plates. Profiled with immunoSEQ multiplex PCR; TCRdb holds only in-frame clones, not every one. The sample consists of about 580,000 clones, roughly 98% of them appearing once. The chain recombines TRBV27 with TRBJ1-5; 8 bases match TRBD1. The specimen sequenced was naive CD8+ T cells sorted from blood. This clonotype was sampled from a man under 40 in good health. The DNA for the CDR3 is TGTGCCAGCAGTCCGGACAGGGGCAATCAGCCCCAGCATTTT. Amino acids: CASSPDRGNQPQHF.